Presented here are 32 T cell receptor beta chains from one specimen sequenced in a study of blood T cell repertoires in COVID-19. Using immunoSEQ multiplex PCR, the repertoire was profiled, and TCRdb retains in-frame clones only, with some absent. The top ten clones hold 8.8% of a sample with fewer than 150,000 clones, about four fifths of them seen once. The material sequenced was peripheral blood. The receptors stem from a woman older than 75 in a cohort sampled during active or convalescent COVID-19.

The chain employs TRBV19 and TRBJ1-5; D might be TRBD1 (6 bases). Germline V lookup: CDR1 LNHDA, CDR2 SQIVND (reference sequence). This CDR3 has 15 residues. V lost 6 bases to trimming and J lost 0 bases, with 12 bases between them. CDR3 DNA: TGTGCCAGTAGGGAAGGACAGTATAGCAATCAGCCCCAGCATTTT. Translating it yields CASREGQYSNQPQHF.

The chain links TRBV7-2 to TRBJ2-3, with TRBD2 identical over 7 bases. In germline, CDR1 is SGHTA, CDR2 FQGNSA. The CDR3 spans 16 residues. The V and J ends lost 5 bases and 6 bases, in that order; junction bases with no gene match: 14. CDR3 loop: CASSPAGPLRGDTQYF. DNA of the CDR3: TGTGCCAGCAGCCCAGCGGGGCCCCTACGCGGGGATACGCAGTATTTT.

This clone occurred a few times. The rearrangement links TRBV7-8 to TRBJ2-7; possibly TRBD2 for D (6 bases). Per the germline V gene, CDR1 is SGHVS and CDR2 is FQNEAQ. The CDR3 sequence is 18 residues long. The V and J ends lost 6 bases and 3 bases respectively, with 27 bases between them. The CDR3 is CASSRHRGGARTSYEQYV. DNA for the CDR3: TGTGCCAGCAGTCGTCACCGGGGCGGGGCCCGAACGAGCTACGAGCAGTACGTC.

The rearrangement links TRBV12-5 to TRBJ2-1; a possible D gene is TRBD2 (6 bases). The ends were cut back, 1 base at V and 0 bases at J, with 10 bases in the middle. The CDR3 length is 16 residues. Germline V gene data show CDR1 as LGHNT and CDR2 as FRNRAP. The CDR3 here is CASGLGTNPSYNEQFF. The CDR3 DNA reads TGTGCTAGTGGTTTGGGGACTAACCCCTCCTACAATGAGCAGTTCTTC.

V gene TRBV2 combines with J gene TRBJ2-1; a possible D gene is TRBD1 (6 bases). V was clipped by 6 bases and J by 2 bases, with 14 bases between them. The CDR3 is 15 amino acids. CDR1 and CDR2 (germline): SNHLY, FYNNEI. CDR3 residues: CASRLRDTPYNEQFF. DNA of the CDR3: TGTGCCAGCAGACTCCGGGACACCCCCTACAATGAGCAGTTCTTC.

V and J are TRBV19 and TRBJ1-6; a possible D gene is TRBD1 (5 bases). The germline CDR1 and CDR2 sequences are LNHDA and SQIVND (reference sequence). Trimming removed 7 bases from V and 7 bases from J, with 11 bases in between. There are 13 residues in the CDR3. CDR3 DNA sequence: TGTGCCAGTAAAAACTGGGGCAATTCACCCCTCCACTTT. It specifies CASKNWGNSPLHF. The complete variable domain, with remaining parts taken from reference TRBV19 and TRBJ1-6, reads DGGITQSPKYLFRKEGQNVTLSCEQNLNHDAMYWYRQDPGQGLRLIYYSQIVNDFQKGDIAEGYSVSREKKESFPLTVTSAQKNPTAFYLCASKNWGNSPLHFGNGTRLTVT.

The gene calls are TRBV7-2 and TRBJ1-1; 7 bases are a match to TRBD1. The CDR3 is 14 residues long. The germline V gene encodes CDR1 SGHTA and CDR2 FQGNSA. V was clipped by 0 bases and J by 4 bases; unmatched bases: 2. The CDR3 here is CASSLATGVTEAFF. The DNA of the CDR3 is TGTGCCAGCAGCTTAGCCACAGGGGTCACTGAAGCTTTCTTT.

The rearrangement uses TRBV24-1 and TRBJ2-5; TRBD1 is a possible D gene (6 bases). CDR1 KGHDR and CDR2 SFDVKD come from the germline V gene. V was pared by 4 bases and J by 2 bases, with 10 bases between. This CDR3 is 14 amino acids long. The CDR3 here is CATSEKGHQETQYF. CDR3 sequence (DNA): TGTGCCACCAGTGAGAAGGGACATCAAGAGACCCAGTACTTC.

This clone has more than one count but fewer than ten. This rearrangement joins TRBV6-1 to TRBJ2-2, with TRBD2 matching 8 bases. The length of the CDR3 is 18 residues. V lost 4 bases to trimming and J lost 6 bases; unmatched junction nucleotides: 16. Per the germline V gene, CDR1 is MNHNS and CDR2 is SASEGT. The CDR3 DNA sequence: TGTGCCAGCAGTGGGACTAGCATGTTGGTAACGTTCGCCGGGGAGCTGTTTTTT. As protein: CASSGTSMLVTFAGELFF.

The chain employs TRBV23-1 and TRBJ1-1; no clear D gene. TRBV23-1 is placed among ORFs of uncertain function. CDR3 size: 18 residues. Deletions cut 4 bases from V and 0 bases from J, with 21 bases between. In nucleotides, the CDR3 is TGCGCCAGCAGTCCGGCCCTGGTGGGTGAGCGTATGAACACTGAAGCTTTCTTT. Protein: CASSPALVGERMNTEAFF.

The chain has TRBV5-8 and TRBJ1-4; TRBD1 is a possible D gene (5 bases). Trimming took 4 bases from V and 0 from J, leaving 13 bases between them. CDR3 length: 16 amino acids. Germline V gene sequence: CDR1 SGHTS, CDR2 YDEGEE. CDR3 DNA: TGTGCCAGCAGCCCGGGGGACGGATCAACTAATGAAAAACTGTTTTTT. Translated, it gives CASSPGDGSTNEKLFF.

The chain employs TRBV10-2 and TRBJ2-3; 8 bases line up with TRBD2. The CDR3 is 15 residues long. The V segment lost 7 bases and the J segment 5 bases; nucleotides outside the gene matches: 11. Germline V lookup: CDR1 WSHSY, CDR2 SAAADI. This chain's CDR3 is CASTPREGGRDTQYF. The CDR3 nucleotides are TGCGCCAGCACGCCCCGGGAGGGAGGGAGAGATACGCAGTATTTT.

This sequence joins TRBV3-1 (or the pseudogene TRBV3-2) and TRBJ1-2; the match to TRBD1 covers 7 bases. The CDR3 loop spans 14 amino acids. The germline CDR1 and CDR2 sequences are LGHDT and YNNKEL (reference sequence). J was trimmed by 8 bases and V by 1 base; bases with no gene match: 7. The CDR3 loop reads CASSQAHRGQGYTF. DNA of the CDR3: TGTGCCAGCAGCCAAGCCCACAGGGGCCAGGGCTACACCTTC.

The V and J genes are TRBV9 and TRBJ2-5; TRBD2 matches at 9 bases. This CDR3 is 16 amino acids long. The germline gives CDR1 SGDLS, CDR2 YYNGEE. The junction had 11 bases not matched to a gene; V was cut back by 3 bases and J by 5 bases. CDR3 loop: CASSGRIAGAVETQYF. CDR3 coding DNA: TGTGCCAGCAGCGGACGGATAGCGGGGGCTGTGGAGACCCAGTACTTC.

The gene calls are TRBV5-1 and TRBJ2-1; 12 positions agree with TRBD2. The CDR3 covers 15 residues. Germline values: CDR1 SGHRS, CDR2 YFSETQ. With V trimmed by 3 bases and J by 7 bases, 5 bases remained unmatched. CDR3 DNA sequence: TGCGCCAGCAGCTCGGACGGACTAGCGGGAAATGAGCAGTTCTTC. This sequence encodes CASSSDGLAGNEQFF.

This clone was seen a few times. This chain joins TRBV5-4 and TRBJ1-6; D not certain. Between the trimmed V and J ends, which lost 4 bases and 4 bases, there was a span of 9 bases. CDR3 length equals 14 residues. In germline, CDR1 is SGHNT, CDR2 YYREEE (reference sequence). The CDR3 sequence: CASSEQDYNSPLHF. CDR3 sequence (DNA): TGTGCCAGCAGCGAGCAGGATTATAATTCACCCCTCCACTTT.

The chain carries TRBV15 and TRBJ2-3, with D unclear. Per germline, CDR1 LNHNV and CDR2 YYDKDF (reference sequence). With 0 bases removed from V and 3 bases from J, the gap between germline ends came to 10 bases. The CDR3 is made up of 15 amino acids. Here the CDR3 reads CATSRDPGFTDTQYF. The CDR3 DNA reads as TGTGCCACCAGCAGAGATCCGGGTTTTACAGATACGCAGTATTTT.

The chain uses TRBV24-1 and TRBJ2-2, with D possibly TRBD1 on 5 matching bases. Trimming left V 10 bases short and J 0 bases short, with 14 bases between. The CDR3 has 15 residues. Per germline, CDR1 KGHDR and CDR2 SFDVKD. CDR3 amino acids: CATRGRAANTGELFF. The CDR3 region has the DNA TGTGCCACAAGAGGCAGGGCTGCGAACACCGGGGAGCTGTTTTTT.

The rearrangement links TRBV3-1 (or the pseudogene TRBV3-2) to TRBJ2-3; TRBD2 matches at 9 bases. The CDR3 runs to 17 residues. Germline assignment: CDR1 LGHDT and CDR2 YNNKEL (reference sequence). J lost 5 bases, V lost 5 bases, and 14 bases had no gene match. The CDR3: CASSFRPSGATGDTQYF. The DNA for the CDR3 is TGTGCCAGCAGCTTTCGCCCTAGCGGGGCGACGGGAGATACGCAGTATTTT.

The V and J genes are TRBV19 and TRBJ2-1; D may be TRBD1 (7 bases). V was shortened by 2 bases and J by 2 bases, with 16 bases between the two germline ends. The CDR3 loop spans 17 amino acids. Germline CDR1 is LNHDA and CDR2 is SQIVND (reference sequence). CDR3 in amino acids: CASSIYGGTVTYNEQFF. Here the CDR3 DNA reads TGTGCCAGTAGTATATATGGCGGGACAGTTACCTACAATGAGCAGTTCTTC.

V usage is TRBV28 and J usage is TRBJ2-2, with 7 bases fitting TRBD2. V was clipped by 4 bases and J by 7 bases; unmatched bases: 9. From germline, CDR1 is MDHEN and CDR2 SYDVKM. The CDR3 contains 15 residues. CDR3 sequence: CASSSTGGRVGELFF. CDR3 nucleotide sequence: TGTGCCAGCAGTTCGACTGGAGGGAGGGTCGGGGAGCTGTTTTTT. The complete variable domain, with remaining parts taken from reference TRBV28 and TRBJ2-2, reads DVKVTQSSRYLVKRTGEKVFLECVQDMDHENMFWYRQDPGLGLRLIYFSYDVKMKEKGDIPEGYSVSREKKERFSLILESASTNQTSMYLCASSSTGGRVGELFFGEGSRLTVL.

This clone was observed once. The chain carries TRBV6-5 and TRBJ1-1; D gene uncertain. Per the germline V gene, CDR1 is MNHEY and CDR2 is SVGAGI. Trimming cost V 5 bases and J 1 base, with 11 bases left between them. The CDR3 is 14 amino acids. The CDR3, as DNA: TGTGCCAGCAGTCGACTAGCAGAGAACACTGAAGCTTTCTTT. This codes for CASSRLAENTEAFF.

This rearrangement joins TRBV7-2 to TRBJ1-2; D is perhaps TRBD1 (5 bases). Trimming shortened V by 6 bases and J by 2 bases, and 13 bases separated the two germline ends. This CDR3 region has 14 residues. Germline V gives CDR1 SGHTA, CDR2 FQGNSA. CDR3 in amino acids: CASRPGGSNYGYTF. CDR3 in DNA: TGTGCCAGCAGACCGGGGGGTTCAAACTATGGCTACACCTTC.

This chain uses TRBV18 with TRBJ1-2; the D gene is possibly TRBD1 (5 bases). The V and J ends lost 6 bases and 2 bases respectively, with 16 bases between them. This CDR3 comprises 15 residues. Germline CDR1 is KGHSH and CDR2 is LQKENI. The CDR3 sequence: CASSRGGARNYGYTF. The CDR3 DNA is TGTGCCAGCTCCCGGGGGGGAGCACGGAACTATGGCTACACCTTC.

The chain has TRBV5-4 and TRBJ1-2, with 7 positions matching TRBD1. Germline assignment: CDR1 SGHNT and CDR2 YYREEE (reference sequence). This CDR3 is built from 16 residues. Trimming took 3 bases from V and 0 from J; bases not matched to a gene: 8. The CDR3 coding sequence is TGTGCCAGCAGCTACATATCAGGGGGAGCTAACTATGGCTACACCTTC. It encodes CASSYISGGANYGYTF.

This clone was counted many times. This chain uses TRBV6-2 or TRBV6-3 with TRBJ2-7; D is possibly TRBD1 (5 bases). The CDR3 sequence is 14 residues long. Germline-derived CDR1 and CDR2 are MNHEY and SVGEGT. Trimming took off 2 bases at V and 2 bases at J, with 10 bases between the two ends. The DNA of the CDR3 is TGTGCCAGCAGTTACGGGGCCGAGGCCTACGAGCAGTACGTC. Encoded protein: CASSYGAEAYEQYV.

The chain employs TRBV4-2 and TRBJ1-2; the D is unclear. CDR1 and CDR2 (germline): LGHNA, YNFKEQ. V lost 0 bases to trimming and J lost 8 bases, with 7 bases between them. The length of the CDR3 is 12 residues. CDR3 loop: CASSQDGDGYTF. The CDR3 DNA reads as TGTGCCAGCAGCCAAGATGGAGACGGCTACACCTTC.

The genes are TRBV28 and TRBJ2-5; D not resolved. This CDR3 contains 14 residues. Germline lookup yields CDR1 MDHEN and CDR2 SYDVKM. V dropped 3 bases and J dropped 5 bases, with 13 bases sitting between them. Here the CDR3 reads CASSFVGRWETQYF. CDR3 DNA sequence: TGTGCCAGCAGTTTTGTGGGCAGGTGGGAGACCCAGTACTTC. Full variable domain (outside the CDR3, taken from reference TRBV28 and TRBJ2-5): DVKVTQSSRYLVKRTGEKVFLECVQDMDHENMFWYRQDPGLGLRLIYFSYDVKMKEKGDIPEGYSVSREKKERFSLILESASTNQTSMYLCASSFVGRWETQYFGPGTRLLVL.

The chain is built from TRBV11-2 and TRBJ2-5, with D possibly matching TRBD2 (6 bases). Germline CDR1 is SGHAT and CDR2 is FQNNGV. CDR3 size: 14 residues. V was pared by 1 base and J by 5 bases, with 11 bases between. The CDR3 reads CASSLGRGGETQYF. CDR3 in DNA: TGTGCCAGCAGCTTAGGGAGGGGCGGGGAGACCCAGTACTTC.

The chain links TRBV19 to TRBJ1-5, with a tentative D call TRBD1 (6 bases). With 3 bases removed from V and 2 bases from J, the gap between germline ends came to 8 bases. Germline V lookup: CDR1 LNHDA, CDR2 SQIVND (reference sequence). The CDR3 has 14 amino acids. The CDR3 loop is CASSIGQRNQPQHF. CDR3 nucleotides: TGTGCCAGTAGTATCGGACAGCGCAATCAGCCCCAGCATTTT.

This clone appeared a single time. This rearrangement joins TRBV5-1 to TRBJ2-5, with 7 bases matching TRBD2. The CDR3 sequence is 19 residues long. Germline-derived CDR1 and CDR2 are SGHRS and YFSETQ. V shed 3 bases and J 1 base; nucleotides not matched to a gene: 18. The CDR3 here is CASSSHGKLLASFQETQYF. DNA of the CDR3: TGCGCCAGCAGCTCTCATGGTAAACTACTAGCGTCCTTCCAAGAGACCCAGTACTTC.

This CDR3 reads CASSSLSGSGEQFF. CDR3 coding DNA: TGTGCCAGCAGCTCGCTGTCAGGATCAGGGGAGCAGTTCTTC. This sequence joins TRBV7-3 and TRBJ2-1; TRBD1 is a possible D gene (5 bases). Looked up from germline, CDR1 is SGHTA and CDR2 is FQGTGA. The CDR3 has 14 amino acids. The ends were cut back, 4 bases at V and 10 bases at J, with 17 bases in the middle.